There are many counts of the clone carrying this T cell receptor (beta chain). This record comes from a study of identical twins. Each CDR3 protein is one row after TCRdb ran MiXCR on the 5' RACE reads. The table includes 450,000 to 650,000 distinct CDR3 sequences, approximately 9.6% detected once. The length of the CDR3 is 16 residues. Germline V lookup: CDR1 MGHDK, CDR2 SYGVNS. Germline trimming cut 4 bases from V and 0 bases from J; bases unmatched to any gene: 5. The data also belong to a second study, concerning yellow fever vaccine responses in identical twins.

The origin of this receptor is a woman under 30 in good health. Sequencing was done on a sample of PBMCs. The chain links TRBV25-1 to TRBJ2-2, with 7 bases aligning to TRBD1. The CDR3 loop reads CASSASGTANTGELFF. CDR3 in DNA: TGTGCCAGCAGTGCATCCGGGACAGCGAACACCGGGGAGCTGTTTTTT. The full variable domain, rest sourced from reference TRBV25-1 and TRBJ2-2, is EADIYQTPRYLVIGTGKKITLECSQTMGHDKMYWYQQDPGMELHLIHYSYGVNSTEKGDLSSESTVSRIRTEHFPLTLESARPSHTSQYLCASSASGTANTGELFFGEGSRLTVL.